These T cell receptor beta chains were read from a single sample in a study of glioma-infiltrating T cells after dendritic cell vaccination. The table came from immunoSEQ multiplex PCR; TCRdb's copy has only in-frame clones and leaves some out. Counted here are tens of thousands of clones, around nine tenths occurring once; the ten biggest clones make up 11%. The material sequenced was blood, taken after dendritic cell vaccination. These receptors all stem from a human donor with glioblastoma. The CDR3 runs from the conserved cysteine through the conserved F or W. Each record gives: J gene, D gene, V gene, clone size, CDR3 protein, CDR3 DNA. A D gene is named only where the DNA matches it firmly. The size field is filled for only some rows; it gives once, few, many or a size class.

j_call: TRBJ2-7; d_call: TRBD1; v_call: TRBV5-1; clone_size: NA; cdr3_aa: CASSLTSGTGFDEQYF; cdr3_nt: TGCGCCAGCAGCTTGACCTCCGGGACAGGGTTTGACGAGCAGTACTTC
j_call: TRBJ2-2; d_call: TRBD2; v_call: TRBV19; clone_size: NA; cdr3_aa: CALRGGGPDTGELFF; cdr3_nt: TGTGCCCTCCGGGGGGGAGGGCCGGACACCGGGGAGCTGTTTTTT
j_call: TRBJ1-6; d_call: TRBD1; v_call: TRBV5-1; clone_size: NA; cdr3_aa: CASSGTGPNSPLHF; cdr3_nt: TGCGCCAGCAGTGGGACAGGCCCCAATTCACCCCTCCACTTT
j_call: TRBJ2-1; d_call: TRBD2; v_call: TRBV6-5; clone_size: NA; cdr3_aa: CASSYGLAVYNEQFF; cdr3_nt: TGTGCCAGCAGTTACGGACTAGCGGTCTACAATGAGCAGTTCTTC
j_call: TRBJ2-1; d_call: TRBD1; v_call: TRBV5-1; clone_size: NA; cdr3_aa: CASSYGTGGLGDEQFF; cdr3_nt: TGCGCCAGCAGCTACGGGACAGGAGGTCTTGGAGATGAGCAGTTCTTC
j_call: TRBJ2-3; d_call: NA; v_call: TRBV7-2; clone_size: NA; cdr3_aa: CASSLGTSDTQYF; cdr3_nt: TGTGCCAGCAGCTTAGGGACTTCAGATACGCAGTATTTT
j_call: TRBJ2-7; d_call: TRBD2; v_call: TRBV7-9; clone_size: NA; cdr3_aa: CASSLASGTSDNEQYF; cdr3_nt: TGTGCCAGCAGCTTAGCTTCCGGGACTAGCGATAACGAGCAGTACTTC
j_call: TRBJ1-2; d_call: TRBD1; v_call: TRBV29-1; clone_size: NA; cdr3_aa: CSVGRQGAYYGYTF; cdr3_nt: TGCAGCGTTGGAAGGCAGGGGGCTTACTATGGCTACACCTTC
j_call: TRBJ2-2; d_call: NA; v_call: TRBV27; clone_size: NA; cdr3_aa: CASSFTGITGELFF; cdr3_nt: TGTGCCAGCAGTTTTACAGGGATTACCGGGGAGCTGTTTTTT
j_call: TRBJ1-1; d_call: NA; v_call: TRBV18; clone_size: NA; cdr3_aa: CASSPREYYTEAFF; cdr3_nt: TGTGCCAGCTCACCACGGGAGTATTACACTGAAGCTTTCTTT
j_call: TRBJ1-6; d_call: NA; v_call: TRBV11-2; clone_size: NA; cdr3_aa: CASSLIQGYNSPLHF; cdr3_nt: TGTGCCAGCAGCCTCATTCAGGGGTATAATTCACCCCTCCACTTT
j_call: TRBJ2-4; d_call: TRBD1; v_call: TRBV12-5; clone_size: NA; cdr3_aa: CASSPGGQDIQYF; cdr3_nt: TGTGCTAGTTCCCCAGGGGGCCAGGACATTCAGTACTTC
j_call: TRBJ2-2; d_call: NA; v_call: TRBV7-9; clone_size: NA; cdr3_aa: CASFSVGINTGELFF; cdr3_nt: TGTGCCAGTTTTTCTGTCGGGATCAACACCGGGGAGCTGTTTTTT
j_call: TRBJ2-3; d_call: TRBD2; v_call: TRBV7-3; clone_size: NA; cdr3_aa: CASGTGTSGTDTQYF; cdr3_nt: TGTGCCAGCGGAACCGGGACTAGCGGCACAGATACGCAGTATTTT
j_call: TRBJ2-3; d_call: NA; v_call: TRBV29-1; clone_size: NA; cdr3_aa: CSVGTATDTQYF; cdr3_nt: TGCAGCGTTGGGACAGCCACAGATACGCAGTATTTT
j_call: TRBJ2-3; d_call: TRBD2; v_call: TRBV7-2; clone_size: once; cdr3_aa: CTSSITGTSEADTQYF; cdr3_nt: TGTACCAGCAGCATCACCGGGACTAGCGAAGCAGATACGCAGTATTTT
j_call: TRBJ2-7; d_call: NA; v_call: TRBV7-6; clone_size: NA; cdr3_aa: CASSSSGASEQYF; cdr3_nt: TGTGCCAGCAGCTCCTCAGGGGCGTCCGAGCAGTACTTC
j_call: TRBJ2-2; d_call: TRBD1; v_call: TRBV6-5; clone_size: NA; cdr3_aa: CASRRQGINTGELFF; cdr3_nt: TGTGCCAGCAGGCGACAGGGGATCAACACCGGGGAGCTGTTTTTT
j_call: TRBJ2-7; d_call: NA; v_call: TRBV19; clone_size: NA; cdr3_aa: CASSTSGTRSSYEQYF; cdr3_nt: TGTGCCAGTAGTACTTCCGGGACTCGGAGCTCCTACGAGCAGTACTTC
j_call: TRBJ1-1; d_call: TRBD1; v_call: TRBV30; clone_size: NA; cdr3_aa: CAWRRDRNTEAFF; cdr3_nt: TGTGCCTGGAGACGGGACAGGAACACTGAAGCTTTCTTT
j_call: TRBJ2-7; d_call: TRBD1; v_call: TRBV7-2; clone_size: NA; cdr3_aa: CASRQTGGSPYEQYF; cdr3_nt: TGTGCCAGCAGGCAGACAGGGGGCTCCCCCTACGAGCAGTACTTC
j_call: TRBJ1-5; d_call: NA; v_call: TRBV5-1; clone_size: once; cdr3_aa: CASSLAGVGNQPQHF; cdr3_nt: TGCGCCAGCAGCTTGGCGGGGGTCGGCAATCAGCCCCAGCATTTT
j_call: TRBJ2-7; d_call: TRBD2; v_call: TRBV6-5; clone_size: NA; cdr3_aa: CASSYSSSGNEQYF; cdr3_nt: TGTGCCAGCAGTTACTCTTCTAGCGGGAACGAGCAGTACTTC
j_call: TRBJ1-4; d_call: NA; v_call: TRBV9; clone_size: NA; cdr3_aa: CASSAAQGSPNEKLFF; cdr3_nt: TGTGCCAGCAGCGCAGCCCAGGGATCTCCTAATGAAAAACTGTTTTTT
j_call: TRBJ1-2; d_call: NA; v_call: TRBV7-8; clone_size: NA; cdr3_aa: CASSLWSPPGSGYTF; cdr3_nt: TGTGCCAGCAGCTTATGGTCTCCCCCAGGGTCCGGCTACACCTTC
j_call: TRBJ1-3; d_call: NA; v_call: TRBV5-4; clone_size: NA; cdr3_aa: CASSLMIPGSSGNTIYF; cdr3_nt: TGTGCCAGCAGCTTGATGATTCCGGGGAGCTCTGGAAACACCATATATTTT
j_call: TRBJ2-6; d_call: NA; v_call: TRBV15; clone_size: NA; cdr3_aa: CATSLTPGSYPNSGANVLTF; cdr3_nt: TGTGCCACCAGCCTCACCCCAGGGTCCTACCCAAACTCTGGGGCCAACGTCCTGACTTTC
j_call: TRBJ2-1; d_call: TRBD2; v_call: TRBV6-1; clone_size: NA; cdr3_aa: CASSFRGGRSEQFF; cdr3_nt: TGTGCCAGCAGTTTTCGCGGGGGTCGTTCTGAGCAGTTCTTC
j_call: TRBJ2-7; d_call: NA; v_call: TRBV9; clone_size: NA; cdr3_aa: CASSVSSGSNYEQYF; cdr3_nt: TGTGCCAGCAGCGTATCGTCGGGATCCAACTACGAGCAGTACTTC
j_call: TRBJ2-1; d_call: TRBD1; v_call: TRBV11-2; clone_size: NA; cdr3_aa: CASKGTGNFGTYNEQFF; cdr3_nt: TGTGCCAGCAAGGGGACAGGGAACTTCGGAACCTACAATGAGCAGTTCTTC
j_call: TRBJ1-1; d_call: NA; v_call: TRBV7-9; clone_size: few; cdr3_aa: CASILGGAGINTEAFF; cdr3_nt: TGTGCCAGCATCCTAGGTGGGGCAGGGATTAACACTGAAGCTTTCTTT
j_call: TRBJ2-7; d_call: NA; v_call: TRBV27; clone_size: NA; cdr3_aa: CASSSSLEQYF; cdr3_nt: TGTGCCAGCAGTTCCTCCCTCGAGCAGTACTTC
j_call: TRBJ2-5; d_call: TRBD1; v_call: TRBV5-1; clone_size: NA; cdr3_aa: CASSLQTGEQETQYF; cdr3_nt: TGCGCCAGCAGCCTCCAGACAGGGGAGCAGGAGACCCAGTACTTC
j_call: TRBJ2-2; d_call: NA; v_call: TRBV5-4; clone_size: NA; cdr3_aa: CASSLDRSFTGELFF; cdr3_nt: TGTGCCAGCAGCTTGGACAGGTCATTCACCGGGGAGCTGTTTTTT
j_call: TRBJ1-4; d_call: TRBD1; v_call: TRBV11-2; clone_size: few; cdr3_aa: CASSTDRGNEKLFF; cdr3_nt: TGTGCCAGCAGCACGGACAGGGGGAATGAAAAACTGTTTTTT
j_call: TRBJ2-7; d_call: TRBD1; v_call: TRBV19; clone_size: NA; cdr3_aa: CARGDRALTYEQYF; cdr3_nt: TGTGCCAGGGGGGACAGGGCTTTGACCTACGAGCAGTACTTC
j_call: TRBJ2-7; d_call: NA; v_call: TRBV19; clone_size: NA; cdr3_aa: CASSLGLGRGSHEQYF; cdr3_nt: TGTGCCAGTAGCCTAGGTTTGGGCAGGGGATCCCACGAGCAGTACTTC
j_call: TRBJ1-2; d_call: NA; v_call: TRBV2; clone_size: NA; cdr3_aa: CASSESTAGGSYTF; cdr3_nt: TGTGCCAGCAGTGAATCGACGGCGGGAGGAAGCTACACCTTC
j_call: TRBJ2-7; d_call: TRBD2; v_call: TRBV9; clone_size: NA; cdr3_aa: CASSGTGTSGSSYEQYF; cdr3_nt: TGTGCCAGCAGCGGGACCGGGACTAGCGGGAGCTCCTACGAGCAGTACTTC